The 23 T cell receptor beta chains presented below share a single source sample, sequenced in a study of blood T cell repertoires in COVID-19. Using immunoSEQ multiplex PCR, the repertoire was profiled, and TCRdb retains in-frame clones only, with some absent. This sample yields fewer than 70,000 clones, of which approximately 86% are seen a single time; roughly 8.8% belongs to the top ten. The source material was peripheral blood. The receptors here all came from a woman in her seventies with active COVID-19.

This chain links TRBV10-2 with TRBJ1-1, with TRBD1 as a possible D gene (6 bases). Germline V gene data show CDR1 as WSHSY and CDR2 as SAAADI. This CDR3 has 13 amino acids. Trimming took off 6 bases at V and 6 bases at J, with 14 bases between the two ends. The CDR3 nucleotides read TGCGCCAGCAGGAAGGGGGAGTTGTCTGAAGCTTTCTTT. It translates to CASRKGELSEAFF.

This chain joins TRBV2 and TRBJ1-5; 10 positions agree with TRBD1. With 6 bases clipped from V and 6 bases from J, the junction kept 5 bases outside the gene matches. The CDR3 extends over 14 amino acids. CDR1 is SNHLY, CDR2 FYNNEI, per germline. CDR3 amino acids: CASRGTGDTQPQHF. CDR3 bases: TGTGCCAGCAGGGGGACAGGGGACACTCAGCCCCAGCATTTT.

The chain couples TRBV6-1 to TRBJ1-6; a weak D match, TRBD1 (6 bases). CDR1 MNHNS and CDR2 SASEGT come from the germline V gene. The CDR3 has 18 residues. The V end lost 1 base, the J end lost 10 bases, and 23 bases lay between the germline ends. This CDR3 is CASSEGGHLNGLDSPLHF. In DNA, the CDR3 is TGTGCCAGCAGTGAAGGGGGACACTTGAACGGGTTAGACTCACCCCTCCACTTT.

The chain combines TRBV30 with TRBJ1-1; D may be TRBD1 (5 bases). The CDR3 totals 14 residues. Germline CDR1 GTSNPN, CDR2 SVGIG (reference sequence). The germline V and J ends were trimmed by 3 bases and 5 bases, with 16 bases remaining between them. The CDR3 coding sequence is TGTGCCTGGAGCCCGGTGGCAGGGCGGACTGAAGCTTTCTTT. Its translation is CAWSPVAGRTEAFF.

This chain uses TRBV28 with TRBJ2-1; the D gene is possibly TRBD2 (6 bases). Germline CDR1 and CDR2: MDHEN and SYDVKM. Deletions cut 4 bases from V and 7 bases from J, with 17 bases between. CDR3 size: 15 residues. CDR3 sequence reads: CASSSHWGLPNEQFF. Here the CDR3 DNA reads TGTGCCAGCAGTTCCCATTGGGGACTCCCTAATGAGCAGTTCTTC.

V is TRBV29-1 and J is TRBJ2-1, with TRBD1 matching 10 bases. The CDR3 extends over 12 amino acids. Germline V gene lookup returns CDR1 SQVTM and CDR2 ANQGSEA. J gave up 4 bases and V 7 bases, and 1 base lay outside the gene matches. This CDR3 reads CSGDRGYNEQFF. The CDR3 DNA reads as TGCAGCGGGGACAGGGGTTACAATGAGCAGTTCTTC.

This chain connects TRBV3-1 (or the pseudogene TRBV3-2) to TRBJ2-1; D uncertain. CDR3 size: 14 residues. Looked up from germline, CDR1 is LGHDT and CDR2 is YNNKEL (reference sequence). V dropped 1 base and J dropped 8 bases, with 12 bases sitting between them. CDR3 protein: CASSQVTVKDEQFF. CDR3 sequence (DNA): TGTGCCAGCAGCCAAGTCACAGTAAAGGATGAGCAGTTCTTC.

The CDR3 DNA reads as TGTGCCATCAGGCGGGACGGGAACACTGAAGCTTTCTTT. Residues: CAIRRDGNTEAFF. This chain links TRBV10-3 with TRBJ1-1; TRBD1 is a possible D gene (5 bases). From germline, CDR1 is ENHRY and CDR2 SYGVKD. V was pared by 6 bases and J by 1 base, with 9 bases between. The CDR3 covers 13 residues.

This chain joins TRBV28 and TRBJ1-1; the D is unclear. This CDR3 spans 13 amino acids. Between the trimmed V and J ends, which lost 2 bases and 7 bases, there was a span of 11 bases. Per germline, CDR1 MDHEN and CDR2 SYDVKM. This CDR3 reads CASSLPLQNEAFF. The CDR3 region has the DNA TGTGCCAGCAGTTTACCTCTACAGAATGAAGCTTTCTTT. Drawing the rest from reference TRBV28 and TRBJ1-1, the complete variable domain is DVKVTQSSRYLVKRTGEKVFLECVQDMDHENMFWYRQDPGLGLRLIYFSYDVKMKEKGDIPEGYSVSREKKERFSLILESASTNQTSMYLCASSLPLQNEAFFGQGTRLTVV.

The chain has TRBV6-2 or TRBV6-3 and TRBJ2-1, with D maybe TRBD2 (5 bases). The V and J ends lost 3 bases and 7 bases respectively, with 13 bases between them. From germline, CDR1 is MNHEY and CDR2 SVGEGT. The CDR3 spans 14 residues. CDR3 sequence: CASSYVVRGNEQFF. DNA for the CDR3: TGTGCCAGCAGTTATGTTGTCCGGGGTAATGAGCAGTTCTTC.

The DNA of the CDR3 is TGTGCCAGCAGCGTAGGAACCCAGGGAACAGGGCTATACAATGAGCAGTTCTTC. This encodes CASSVGTQGTGLYNEQFF. The chain has TRBV9 and TRBJ2-1, with D possibly matching TRBD1 (6 bases). The CDR3 contains 18 residues. V gave up 0 bases and J gave up 4 bases, with 20 bases separating them. CDR1 and CDR2 (germline): SGDLS, YYNGEE.

This chain uses TRBV4-2 with TRBJ2-1; TRBD2 aligns across 10 bases. The CDR3 consists of 17 residues. V gave up 4 bases and J gave up 8 bases; unmatched junction bases: 14. From germline, CDR1 is LGHNA and CDR2 YNFKEQ. CDR3 DNA sequence: TGTGCCAGCAGCCCGGGTATAGCGGGAGGCACCAGGGATGAGCAGTTCTTC. Protein: CASSPGIAGGTRDEQFF.

CDR3: CASSYPGSGRGWTGELFF. The CDR3 DNA sequence: TGTGCCAGCAGCTATCCCGGGAGCGGGAGGGGTTGGACCGGGGAGCTGTTTTTT. This chain connects TRBV11-2 to TRBJ2-2; 10 bases line up with TRBD2. Germline CDR1 is SGHAT and CDR2 is FQNNGV. V lost 4 bases and J lost 5; bases outside the gene matches: 13. The CDR3 spans 18 residues.

The chain employs TRBV19 and TRBJ2-1, with unresolved D. The CDR3 extends over 14 amino acids. The germline gives CDR1 LNHDA, CDR2 SQIVND (reference sequence). V lost 3 bases, J lost 9 bases, and 15 bases lay in between. The CDR3 DNA follows: TGTGCCAGTAGTATGGTCTACAGCCGTAGTGAGCAGTTCTTC. It encodes CASSMVYSRSEQFF.

This chain connects TRBV27 to TRBJ2-2; 10 positions agree with TRBD1. Germline V CDR1 and CDR2: MNHEY, SMNVEV (reference sequence). V lost 5 bases and J lost 5; bases outside the gene matches: 8. This CDR3 has 16 amino acids. Written as DNA, the CDR3 is TGTGCCAGCAGTCTTGGGACAGGGGCCCGAACCGGGGAGCTGTTTTTT. This codes for CASSLGTGARTGELFF.

The CDR3 loop reads CASRLQGYTF. The CDR3 region has the DNA TGTGCCAGCCGTCTGCAGGGCTACACCTTC. This chain joins TRBV7-9 and TRBJ1-2, with no clear D. Looked up from germline, CDR1 is SEHNR and CDR2 is FQNEAQ (reference sequence). CDR3 size: 10 residues. Trimming took off 8 bases at V and 8 bases at J, with 9 bases between the two ends.

This chain joins TRBV28 and TRBJ2-7, with 8 bases lining up with TRBD2. In germline, CDR1 is MDHEN, CDR2 SYDVKM. CDR3 length equals 16 residues. Unmatched junction bases numbered 7, after V lost 3 bases and J lost 0 bases. The CDR3 loop is CASSFTLAGLSYEQYF. The CDR3 nucleotides read TGTGCCAGCAGTTTCACTCTAGCGGGCCTCTCCTACGAGCAGTACTTC.

This chain connects TRBV5-1 to TRBJ1-2, with D perhaps matching TRBD1 (6 bases). The CDR3 runs 13 residues. V was clipped by 0 bases and J by 6 bases, with 9 bases between them. From germline, CDR1 is SGHRS and CDR2 YFSETQ. The CDR3 sequence: CASSLGQDHGYTF. In DNA form, the CDR3 reads TGCGCCAGCAGCTTGGGACAGGACCATGGCTACACCTTC.

This chain joins TRBV7-9 and TRBJ1-6; 7 bases map to TRBD1. The CDR3 extends over 17 amino acids. Germline trimming cut 0 bases from V and 0 bases from J; bases unmatched to any gene: 2. Germline CDR1 is SEHNR and CDR2 is FQNEAQ (reference sequence). The CDR3 nucleotides are TGTGCCAGCAGCTTAGCCCGGGACAGCTCCTATAATTCACCCCTCCACTTT. As protein: CASSLARDSSYNSPLHF.

The V call is TRBV15, the J call TRBJ2-4; no firm D call. Germline assignment: CDR1 LNHNV and CDR2 YYDKDF (reference sequence). V dropped 4 bases and J dropped 0 bases, with 4 bases sitting between them. The CDR3 sequence is 13 residues long. CDR3 protein: CATSTGAKNIQYF. DNA for the CDR3: TGTGCCACCAGCACAGGAGCCAAAAACATTCAGTACTTC.

The chain carries TRBV7-6 and TRBJ2-7, with a tentative D call TRBD2 (6 bases). Germline lookup yields CDR1 SGHVS and CDR2 FNYEAQ. V was clipped by 8 bases and J by 3 bases, with 20 bases between them. The CDR3 loop spans 15 amino acids. The chain's CDR3 is CASRGEEGFFYEQYF. The CDR3 nucleotides are TGTGCCAGCCGCGGGGAGGAGGGTTTCTTCTACGAGCAGTACTTC.

This chain connects TRBV18 to TRBJ1-1; the D gene is possibly TRBD1 (5 bases). V lost 3 bases and J lost 7, with 18 bases in between. CDR3 length equals 15 residues. CDR1 is KGHSH, CDR2 LQKENI, per germline. In DNA, the CDR3 is TGTGCCAGCTCACCTCTCCAGGGTATACGAAGTGAAGCTTTCTTT. This gives the protein CASSPLQGIRSEAFF. Variable domain in full (rest from reference TRBV18 and TRBJ1-1): NAGVMQNPRHLVRRRGQEARLRCSPMKGHSHVYWYRQLPEEGLKFMVYLQKENIIDESGMPKERFSAEFPKEGPSILRIQQVVRGDSAAYFCASSPLQGIRSEAFFGQGTRLTVV.

This chain links TRBV19 with TRBJ1-5; TRBD1 might be the D (6 bases). V was cut by 8 bases and J by 1 base, with 12 bases left in between. CDR1 is LNHDA and CDR2 is SQIVND in the germline V gene (reference sequence). This CDR3 has 14 amino acids. In nucleotides, the CDR3 is TGTGCCAGTGGAGCCAGGGGAAGCAATCAGCCCCAGCATTTT. Residues: CASGARGSNQPQHF.